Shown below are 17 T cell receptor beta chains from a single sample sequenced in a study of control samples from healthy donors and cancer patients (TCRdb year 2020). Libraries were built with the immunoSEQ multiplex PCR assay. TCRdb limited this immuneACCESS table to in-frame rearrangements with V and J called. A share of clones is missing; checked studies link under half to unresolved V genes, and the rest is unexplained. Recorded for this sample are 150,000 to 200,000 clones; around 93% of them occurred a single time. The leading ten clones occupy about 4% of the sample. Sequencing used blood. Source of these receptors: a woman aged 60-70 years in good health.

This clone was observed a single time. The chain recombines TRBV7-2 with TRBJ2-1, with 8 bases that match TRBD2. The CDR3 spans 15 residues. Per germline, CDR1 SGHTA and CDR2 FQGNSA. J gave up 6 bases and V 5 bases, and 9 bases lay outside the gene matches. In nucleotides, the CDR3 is TGTGCCAGCAGCCCCCGGGGGGGCGGTTTCAATGAGCAGTTCTTC. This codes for CASSPRGGGFNEQFF.

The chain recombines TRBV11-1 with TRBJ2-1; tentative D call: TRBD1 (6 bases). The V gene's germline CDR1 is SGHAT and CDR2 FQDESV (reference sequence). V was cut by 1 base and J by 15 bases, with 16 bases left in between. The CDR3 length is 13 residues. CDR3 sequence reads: CASSLGEGDHAFF. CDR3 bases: TGTGCCAGCAGCTTAGGCGAGGGGGACCACGCGTTCTTC. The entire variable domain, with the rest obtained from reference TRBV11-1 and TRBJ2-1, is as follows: EAEVAQSPRYKITEKSQAVAFWCDPISGHATLYWYRQILGQGPELLVQFQDESVVDDSQLPKDRFSAERLKGVDSTLKIQPAELGDSAMYLCASSLGEGDHAFFGPGTRLTVL.

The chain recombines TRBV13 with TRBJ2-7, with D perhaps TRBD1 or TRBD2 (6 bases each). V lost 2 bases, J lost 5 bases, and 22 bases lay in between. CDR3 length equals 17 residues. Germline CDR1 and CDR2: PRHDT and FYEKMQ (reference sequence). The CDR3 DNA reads TGTGCCAGCAGCTTATTAGCGGTTTGGGGGGCGAGGGACGAGCAGTACTTC. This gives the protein CASSLLAVWGARDEQYF.

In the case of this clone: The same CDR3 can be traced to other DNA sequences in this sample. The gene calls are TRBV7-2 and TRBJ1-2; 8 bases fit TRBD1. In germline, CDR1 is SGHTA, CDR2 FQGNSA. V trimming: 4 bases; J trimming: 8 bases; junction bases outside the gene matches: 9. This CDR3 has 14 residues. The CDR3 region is CASSSGQGVGGYTF. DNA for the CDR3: TGTGCCAGCAGCTCCGGACAGGGAGTGGGAGGCTACACCTTC. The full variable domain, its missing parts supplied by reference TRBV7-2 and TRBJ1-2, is GAGVSQSPSNKVTEKGKDVELRCDPISGHTALYWYRQSLGQGLEFLIYFQGNSAPDKSGLPSDRFSAERTGGSVSTLTIQRTQQEDSAVYLCASSSGQGVGGYTFGSGTRLTVV.

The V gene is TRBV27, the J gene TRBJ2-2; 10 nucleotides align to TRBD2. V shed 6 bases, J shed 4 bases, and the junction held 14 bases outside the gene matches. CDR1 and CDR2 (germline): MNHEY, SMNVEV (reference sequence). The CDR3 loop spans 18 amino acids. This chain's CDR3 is CASSPKSLLAGSTGELFF. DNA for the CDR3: TGTGCCAGCAGCCCAAAATCCCTACTAGCGGGGAGCACCGGGGAGCTGTTTTTT.

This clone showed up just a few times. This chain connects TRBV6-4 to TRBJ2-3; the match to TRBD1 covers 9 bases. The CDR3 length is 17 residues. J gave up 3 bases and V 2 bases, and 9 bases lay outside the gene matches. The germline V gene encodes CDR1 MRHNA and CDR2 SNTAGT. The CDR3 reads CASSDGAGTGSTDTQYF. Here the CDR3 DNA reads TGTGCCAGCAGTGACGGAGCCGGGACAGGGAGTACAGATACGCAGTATTTT.

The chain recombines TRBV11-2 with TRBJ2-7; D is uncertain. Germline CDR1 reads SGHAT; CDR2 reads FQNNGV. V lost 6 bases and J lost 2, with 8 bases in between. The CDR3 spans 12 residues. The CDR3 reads CASRAEAYEQYF. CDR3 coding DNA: TGTGCCAGCAGGGCAGAAGCCTACGAGCAGTACTTC. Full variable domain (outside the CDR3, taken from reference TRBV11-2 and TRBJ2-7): EAGVAQSPRYKIIEKRQSVAFWCNPISGHATLYWYQQILGQGPKLLIQFQNNGVVDDSQLPKDRFSAERLKGVDSTLKIQPAKLEDSAVYLCASRAEAYEQYFGPGTRLTVT.

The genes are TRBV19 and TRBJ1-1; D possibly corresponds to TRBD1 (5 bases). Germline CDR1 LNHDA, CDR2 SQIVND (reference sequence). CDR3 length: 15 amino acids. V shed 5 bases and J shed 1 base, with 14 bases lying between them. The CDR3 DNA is TGTGCCAGTAGTCCGAACGAAGGGACGAACACTGAAGCTTTCTTT. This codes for CASSPNEGTNTEAFF.

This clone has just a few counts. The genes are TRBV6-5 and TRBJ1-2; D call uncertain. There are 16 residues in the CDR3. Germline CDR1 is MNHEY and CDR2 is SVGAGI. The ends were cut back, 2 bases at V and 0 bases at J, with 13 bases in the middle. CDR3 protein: CASSYLAGSANYGYTF. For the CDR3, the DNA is TGTGCCAGCAGTTACCTCGCGGGGTCCGCTAACTATGGCTACACCTTC.

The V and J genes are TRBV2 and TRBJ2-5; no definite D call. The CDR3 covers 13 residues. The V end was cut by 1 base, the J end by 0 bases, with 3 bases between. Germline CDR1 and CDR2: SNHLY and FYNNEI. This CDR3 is CASSEDNQETQYF. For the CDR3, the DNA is TGTGCCAGCAGTGAAGACAACCAAGAGACCCAGTACTTC.

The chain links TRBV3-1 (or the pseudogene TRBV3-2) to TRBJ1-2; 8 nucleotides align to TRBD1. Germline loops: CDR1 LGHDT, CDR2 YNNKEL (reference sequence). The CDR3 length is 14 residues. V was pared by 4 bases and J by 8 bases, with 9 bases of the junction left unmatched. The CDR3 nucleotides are TGTGCCAGCAGCCCCCTATTAGGGACAGGAGGCTACACCTTC. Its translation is CASSPLLGTGGYTF.

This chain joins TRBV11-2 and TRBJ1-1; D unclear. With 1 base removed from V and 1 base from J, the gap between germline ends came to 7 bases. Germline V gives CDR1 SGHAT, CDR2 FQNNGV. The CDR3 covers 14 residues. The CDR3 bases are TGTGCCAGCAGCTTAGGGAACACGAACACTGAAGCTTTCTTT. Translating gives CASSLGNTNTEAFF.

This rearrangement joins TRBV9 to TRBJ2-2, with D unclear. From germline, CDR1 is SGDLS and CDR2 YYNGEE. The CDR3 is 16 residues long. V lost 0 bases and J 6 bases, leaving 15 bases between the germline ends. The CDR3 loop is CASSVVYGFRAGELFF. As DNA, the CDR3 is TGTGCCAGCAGCGTAGTTTACGGGTTTCGGGCCGGGGAGCTGTTTTTT.

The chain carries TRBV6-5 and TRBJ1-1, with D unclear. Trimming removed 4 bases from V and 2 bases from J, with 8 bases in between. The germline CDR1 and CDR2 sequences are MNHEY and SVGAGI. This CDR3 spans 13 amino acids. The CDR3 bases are TGTGCCAGCAGTTCCGACTCCAACACTGAAGCTTTCTTT. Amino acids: CASSSDSNTEAFF.

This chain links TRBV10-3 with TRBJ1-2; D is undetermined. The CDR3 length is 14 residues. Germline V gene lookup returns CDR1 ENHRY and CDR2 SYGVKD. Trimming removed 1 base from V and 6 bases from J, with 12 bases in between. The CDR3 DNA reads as TGTGCCATCAGTGAGTTGGAGTCGGGCGATGGCTACACCTTC. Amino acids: CAISELESGDGYTF.

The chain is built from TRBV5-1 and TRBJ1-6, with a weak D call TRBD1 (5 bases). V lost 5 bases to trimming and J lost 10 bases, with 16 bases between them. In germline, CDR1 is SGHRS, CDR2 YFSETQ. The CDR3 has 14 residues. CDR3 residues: CASREGIRLSPLHF. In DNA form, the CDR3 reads TGCGCCAGCAGGGAGGGGATCCGTCTCTCACCCCTCCACTTT.

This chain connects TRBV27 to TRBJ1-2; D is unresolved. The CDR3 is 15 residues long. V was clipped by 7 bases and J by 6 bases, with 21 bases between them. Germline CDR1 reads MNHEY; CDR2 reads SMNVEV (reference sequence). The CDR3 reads CASTSVLASSDGYTF. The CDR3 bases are TGTGCCAGCACCTCTGTTCTTGCGAGCTCGGATGGCTACACCTTC.